The sequence of this TCR beta chain was determined in a study of metastatic and nonmetastatic thyroid tumors. Overall study results and limits: It was reportedly found that TCR beta diversity was significantly higher in malignant thyroid tumors than in benign nodules, a difference seen in both blood and tumor samples.

Original handling: CDR3 differences across clinicopathological groups were used to build a distant-metastasis classifier for papillary thyroid cancer. TCRdb re-called clones via MiXCR from the PCR reads. TCRdb's processing, not the authors' own work, is the source of the V and J calls. The top ten hold roughly 29% of the sample, which has about 4,100 clones, 35% to 45% seen once. This clone has a handful of counts. Its specificity is unknown. All patients were treatment-naive before thyroid surgery. This CDR3 is 10 amino acids long. Germline V lookup: CDR1 MNHNS, CDR2 SASEGT. V lost 8 bases and J lost 7, with 8 bases in between.

The receptor's source is a male donor with papillary thyroid cancer or a benign thyroid nodule (not recorded which). Some clones in this sample may be carry-over from other donors' samples. Sequenced: adjacent normal tissue. This chain connects TRBV6-1 to TRBJ1-1; D remains ambiguous. The CDR3 DNA reads TGTGCCAGCCGAGCGCTTGAAGCTTTCTTT. This translates into CASRALEAFF.